Listed below are T cell receptor beta chains from one sample, sequenced in a study of blood T cell repertoires in COVID-19. The table came from immunoSEQ multiplex PCR; TCRdb's copy has only in-frame clones and leaves some out. The sample comprises some 350,000 clones, 70% to 90% of which are singletons, and less than 3.5% rests with the top ten. Sequencing was carried out using peripheral blood. Receptors originate from a woman between 25 and 40 years old with COVID-19, enrolled during active disease. Both conserved end residues are part of each CDR3.

>TRBJ1-1|TRBV7-9
CASSQTGNTEAFF
>TRBJ1-1|TRBV10-1
CASTSGTANTEAFF
>TRBJ1-2|TRBV6-2/TRBV6-3
CASSPDRERHGYTF
>TRBJ2-6|TRBV24-1
CATSDPAGAGANVLTF
>TRBJ2-5|TRBV19
CASTPGSQETQYF
>TRBJ1-5|TRBV2
CASSQDGQGGQPQHF
>TRBJ2-2|TRBV4-2
CASSFSGGPHTGELFF
>TRBJ1-1|TRBV6-6
CASSLGVVTGTEAFF
>TRBJ1-1|TRBV10-2
CASRWTLNTEAFF
>TRBJ2-2|TRBV7-7
CASSPSPGTSFGELFF
>TRBJ2-2|TRBV14
CASSQVGTGGPANTGELFF
>TRBJ1-1|TRBV7-2
CASSLRPSGKRTEAFF
>TRBJ1-1|TRBV5-4
CASSNRDKMNTEAFF
>TRBJ2-1|TRBV4-3
CASSPFGEEEQFF